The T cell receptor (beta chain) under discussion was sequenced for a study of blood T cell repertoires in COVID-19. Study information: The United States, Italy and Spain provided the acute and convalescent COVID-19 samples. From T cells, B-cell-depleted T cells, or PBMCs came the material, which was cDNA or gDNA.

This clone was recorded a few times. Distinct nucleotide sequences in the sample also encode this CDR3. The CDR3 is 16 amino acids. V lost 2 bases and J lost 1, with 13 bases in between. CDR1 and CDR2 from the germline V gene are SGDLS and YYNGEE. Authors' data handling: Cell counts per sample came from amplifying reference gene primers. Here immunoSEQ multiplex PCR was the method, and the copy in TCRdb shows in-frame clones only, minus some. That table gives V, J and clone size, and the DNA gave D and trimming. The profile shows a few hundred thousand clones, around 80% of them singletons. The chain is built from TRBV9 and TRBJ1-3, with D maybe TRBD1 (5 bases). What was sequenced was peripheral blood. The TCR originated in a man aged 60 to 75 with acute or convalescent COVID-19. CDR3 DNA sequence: TGTGCCAGCAGCGTTAGGCAGGGCAATTCTGGAAACACCATATATTTT. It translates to CASSVRQGNSGNTIYF.